Following are 22 T cell receptor beta chains from one sample sequenced in a study of shared clonotypes between healthy human individuals. Libraries were prepared by immunoSEQ multiplex PCR; TCRdb keeps only in-frame clonotypes and omits some of them. The sample gives fewer than 500,000 clones, about 80% of which show up once; roughly an eighth is in the top ten. The specimen was PBMCs. The origin of the receptors is a woman between 35 and 50 years old in good health. Some clones in this sample may be carry-over from other donors' samples.

The chain recombines TRBV30 with TRBJ1-1, with D perhaps matching TRBD1 (5 bases). This CDR3 is 14 amino acids long. Germline V CDR1 and CDR2: GTSNPN, SVGIG (reference sequence). Trimming removed 2 bases from V and 5 bases from J, with 15 bases in between. CDR3 DNA sequence: TGTGCCTGGAGTCCAGGGACCTGGGGGACTGAAGCTTTCTTT. Encoded protein: CAWSPGTWGTEAFF.

This chain uses TRBV2 with TRBJ2-1; 7 nucleotides match TRBD1. This CDR3 comprises 14 residues. V dropped 8 bases and J dropped 6; count of bases not matched to a gene: 10. Per germline, CDR1 SNHLY and CDR2 FYNNEI. CDR3 DNA sequence: TGTGCCAGCGATTTCGGGACAGAATTCAATGAGCAGTTCTTC. Protein: CASDFGTEFNEQFF. The whole variable domain, remainder taken from reference TRBV2 and TRBJ2-1, is EPEVTQTPSHQVTQMGQEVILRCVPISNHLYFYWYRQILGQKVEFLVSFYNNEISEKSEIFDDQFSVERPDGSNFTLKIRSTKLEDSAMYFCASDFGTEFNEQFFGPGTRLTVL.

The chain recombines TRBV4-1 with TRBJ1-5; no reliable D call. The CDR3 totals 16 residues. Germline V gives CDR1 MGHRA, CDR2 YSYEKL. Trimming cost V 0 bases and J 2 bases, with 11 bases left between them. The CDR3 DNA reads TGCGCCAGCAGCCAAGATGGAGGAATTGGCAATCAGCCCCAGCATTTT. This gives the protein CASSQDGGIGNQPQHF.

This clone was detected a few times. This chain uses TRBV19 with TRBJ2-7, with TRBD2 identical over 11 bases. V was pared by 6 bases and J by 1 base, with 2 bases of the junction left unmatched. The CDR3 is 14 residues long. Germline V lookup: CDR1 LNHDA, CDR2 SQIVND (reference sequence). The CDR3 DNA follows: TGTGCCAGTAGACTAGCGGGAGAGTCCTACGAGCAGTACTTC. Encoded protein: CASRLAGESYEQYF.

This sequence joins TRBV6-8 and TRBJ2-5; 8 bases line up with TRBD2. The CDR3 consists of 18 residues. Germline CDR1 reads MNHGY; CDR2 reads SAAAGT. With 0 bases clipped from V and 4 bases from J, the junction kept 13 bases outside the gene matches. The CDR3 DNA follows: TGTGCCAGCAGTTACTCGCCTACGAGCGGGAGTGAGATAGAGACCCAGTACTTC. Translating it yields CASSYSPTSGSEIETQYF.

As regards this clone: The same CDR3 arises from other DNA sequences in this sample as well. The chain has TRBV19 and TRBJ2-7; D gene unclear. The germline CDR1 and CDR2 sequences are LNHDA and SQIVND (reference sequence). The CDR3 totals 14 residues. Trimming shortened V by 4 bases and J by 2 bases, and 12 bases separated the two germline ends. CDR3: CASSTPGLAYEQYF. DNA for the CDR3: TGTGCCAGTAGTACTCCAGGTCTCGCCTACGAGCAGTACTTC.

This chain uses TRBV5-4 with TRBJ2-7; 11 bases line up with TRBD1. Unmatched junction bases numbered 10, after V lost 4 bases and J lost 7 bases. Germline V gives CDR1 SGHNT, CDR2 YYREEE (reference sequence). CDR3 size: 15 residues. The CDR3 spells CASSASRGTGGEQYF. The CDR3 nucleotides read TGTGCCAGCAGCGCCAGCCGGGGGACAGGGGGAGAGCAGTACTTC.

The V gene is TRBV4-1, the J gene TRBJ2-5, with D maybe TRBD2 (5 bases). The J call may be mistaken, given a closer DNA end match to TRBJ2-7. The CDR3 has 14 residues. From germline, CDR1 is MGHRA and CDR2 YSYEKL. CDR3: CASSQANTGIEQYF. The CDR3 bases are TGCGCCAGCAGCCAGGCGAACACGGGGATCGAGCAGTACTTC.

This clone was counted a few times. The V call is TRBV27, the J call TRBJ1-2; D is ambiguous. Germline CDR1 is MNHEY and CDR2 is SMNVEV (reference sequence). The ends were cut back, 5 bases at V and 4 bases at J, with 11 bases in the middle. The CDR3 totals 13 residues. CDR3 region: CASSPRRVYGYTF. CDR3 sequence (DNA): TGTGCCAGCAGTCCTCGGAGGGTCTATGGCTACACCTTC.

The chain employs TRBV5-4 and TRBJ2-2; 8 bases match TRBD1. Trimming at V came to 4 bases and at J to 5 bases, leaving 7 bases not matched to a gene. The CDR3 extends over 15 amino acids. CDR1 and CDR2 from the germline V gene are SGHNT and YYREEE (reference sequence). The CDR3 loop reads CASSTRQGRTGELFF. DNA for the CDR3: TGTGCCAGCAGCACCAGACAGGGGAGGACCGGGGAGCTGTTTTTT. The full variable domain, completed using reference TRBV5-4 and TRBJ2-2, is ETGVTQSPTHLIKTRGQQVTLRCSSQSGHNTVSWYQQALGQGPQFIFQYYREEENGRGNFPPRFSGLQFPNYSSELNVNALELDDSALYLCASSTRQGRTGELFFGEGSRLTVL.

V and J are TRBV7-2 and TRBJ1-3; the D is unclear. V lost 3 bases, J lost 3 bases, and 6 bases lay in between. Germline V gene lookup returns CDR1 SGHTA and CDR2 FQGNSA. CDR3 length: 13 amino acids. The CDR3 nucleotides read TGTGCCAGCAGCTTCCGGGATGGAAACACCATATATTTT. Protein product: CASSFRDGNTIYF.

The chain combines TRBV29-1 with TRBJ1-1, with D uncertain. This CDR3 is built from 13 residues. CDR1 SQVTM and CDR2 ANQGSEA come from the germline V gene. The chain's CDR3 is CSLSKGGNTEAFF. The CDR3 DNA follows: TGCAGTCTCAGTAAGGGAGGTAACACTGAAGCTTTCTTT.

The chain joins TRBV7-8 to TRBJ1-6, with D possibly being TRBD1 (5 bases). Between the trimmed V and J ends, which lost 1 base and 9 bases, there was a span of 13 bases. From germline, CDR1 is SGHVS and CDR2 FQNEAQ. This CDR3 is built from 15 residues. The CDR3 DNA reads TGTGCCAGCAGCTTAGGGGGGAAGGGGTCTTCACCCCTCCACTTT. It encodes CASSLGGKGSSPLHF.

The chain employs TRBV6-5 and TRBJ2-5; D not resolved. This CDR3 has 15 amino acids. CDR1 and CDR2 (germline): MNHEY, SVGAGI. V was clipped by 0 bases and J by 0 bases, with 8 bases between them. CDR3 protein: CASSYSFSHQETQYF. As DNA, the CDR3 is TGTGCCAGCAGTTACTCGTTTAGTCACCAAGAGACCCAGTACTTC.

The CDR3 protein is CASSQGEDTEAFF. In DNA, the CDR3 is TGTGCCAGCAGCCAGGGGGAGGATACTGAAGCTTTCTTT. This sequence joins TRBV6-5 and TRBJ1-1; TRBD1 aligns across 7 bases. Trimming cost V 6 bases and J 5 bases; bases outside gene matches: 6. This CDR3 is 13 amino acids long. Germline CDR1 MNHEY, CDR2 SVGAGI.

The rearrangement uses TRBV10-3 and TRBJ1-4; 9 nucleotides line up with TRBD1. The germline CDR1 and CDR2 sequences are ENHRY and SYGVKD. The CDR3 covers 14 residues. Trimming cost V 10 bases and J 5 bases; bases outside gene matches: 8. The CDR3 reads CATYPGTGNEKLFF. CDR3 nucleotide sequence: TGTGCCACTTACCCCGGGACAGGGAATGAAAAACTGTTTTTT.

The V and J genes are TRBV4-1 and TRBJ2-1; 10 bases agree with TRBD1. J gave up 8 bases and V 3 bases, and 4 bases lay outside the gene matches. The length of the CDR3 is 14 residues. The germline gives CDR1 MGHRA, CDR2 YSYEKL. CDR3 sequence reads: CASSQGQGWYEQFF. The CDR3 region has the DNA TGCGCCAGCAGCCAGGGACAGGGGTGGTATGAGCAGTTCTTC.

This chain links TRBV27 with TRBJ2-3, with TRBD1 matching over 7 bases. The CDR3 contains 15 residues. The J segment lost 3 bases and the V segment lost 5 bases, leaving 8 bases of the junction unmatched. Germline V gene lookup returns CDR1 MNHEY and CDR2 SMNVEV (reference sequence). Here the CDR3 reads CASSLTGLETDTQYF. CDR3 nucleotide sequence: TGTGCCAGCAGTCTGACAGGGCTCGAAACAGATACGCAGTATTTT.

V gene TRBV4-2 combines with J gene TRBJ2-1; 9 bases match TRBD2. The J segment lost 3 bases and the V segment lost 0 bases, leaving 0 bases of the junction unmatched. The CDR3 extends over 15 amino acids. CDR1 and CDR2 (germline): LGHNA, YNFKEQ. The CDR3 DNA reads as TGTGCCAGCAGCCAAGAGCGGGAGGGCTACAATGAGCAGTTCTTC. Residues: CASSQEREGYNEQFF.

The V call is TRBV5-1, the J call TRBJ1-1, with 7 positions matching TRBD1. The CDR3 length is 14 residues. The ends lost 3 bases at V and 8 bases at J; junction bases unmatched: 10. The germline CDR1 and CDR2 sequences are SGHRS and YFSETQ. CDR3 loop: CASSSMDMTGEAFF. CDR3 bases: TGCGCCAGCAGCTCAATGGATATGACAGGGGAAGCTTTCTTT.

The chain employs TRBV30 and TRBJ1-1; possible D gene TRBD1, 5 bases. V dropped 3 bases and J dropped 5 bases, with 13 bases sitting between them. This CDR3 is 13 amino acids long. In germline, CDR1 is GTSNPN, CDR2 SVGIG (reference sequence). The CDR3: CAWSVGAGTEAFF. The CDR3 region has the DNA TGTGCCTGGAGCGTTGGGGCCGGGACTGAAGCTTTCTTT.

As regards this clone: A junction boundary mismatches the germline segment, possibly from a read error. This chain joins TRBV5-1 and TRBJ2-1; TRBD2 matches 14 bases. In germline, CDR1 is SGHRS, CDR2 YFSETQ. This CDR3 spans 18 amino acids. The CDR3 sequence is CASSLGLAGEEGYNEQFF. The CDR3 region has the DNA TGCGCCAGCAGTTTGGGACTAGCGGGAGAGGAGGGATACAATGAGCAGTTCTTC.